One and the same sample provided the 14 T cell receptor beta chains below, sequenced in a study of blood T cells in healthy people across ages. A J-beta primer mix and a sample-barcoded 5' primer were used in a second PCR of about 7 to 12 cycles. TCRdb reprocessed the 5' RACE reads via MiXCR and lists one record per CDR3 protein. The sample lists about 720,000 distinct CDR3 sequences; over 20% were seen once. Sequencing input: blood. The receptors here all came from a man aged 65 to 85 in good health.

The V gene is TRBV6-2 or TRBV6-3, the J gene TRBJ1-3, with D perhaps matching TRBD1 (5 bases). Trimming took 7 bases from V and 5 from J, leaving 15 bases between them. Germline V gives CDR1 MNHEY, CDR2 SVGEGT. The CDR3 covers 14 residues. CDR3 in amino acids: CASIRRGERNTIYF. DNA of the CDR3: TGTGCCAGCATCAGAAGGGGTGAAAGAAACACCATATATTTT.

The chain carries TRBV7-9 and TRBJ2-7, with D hard to call. CDR3 length equals 14 residues. The germline V gene has CDR1 SEHNR and CDR2 FQNEAQ (reference sequence). The germline V and J ends were trimmed by 2 bases and 2 bases, with 10 bases remaining between them. Here the CDR3 reads CASSLYPTPYEQYF. DNA for the CDR3: TGTGCCAGCAGCTTATACCCTACTCCCTACGAGCAGTACTTC.

This chain links TRBV12-3 or TRBV12-4 with TRBJ1-3; D unclear. V lost 8 bases and J 2 bases, leaving 16 bases between the germline ends. The CDR3 is 15 amino acids. The CDR3 reads CASGEPGVTGNTIYF. The DNA of the CDR3 is TGTGCCAGCGGGGAACCCGGGGTGACTGGAAACACCATATATTTT.

In its sample, this clonotype was seen a few times. V is TRBV3-1 and J is TRBJ2-2; 10 positions agree with TRBD2. CDR1 LGHDT and CDR2 YNNKEL come from the germline V gene (reference sequence). J lost 4 bases, V lost 1 base, and 6 bases had no gene match. The CDR3 length is 17 residues. CDR3 region: CASSQGAGGTSTGELFF. The DNA for the CDR3 is TGTGCCAGCAGCCAAGGAGCGGGAGGGACGAGCACCGGGGAGCTGTTTTTT. Full variable domain (remainder filled in from reference TRBV3-1 and TRBJ2-2): DTAVSQTPKYLVTQMGNDKSIKCEQNLGHDTMYWYKQDSKKFLKIMFSYNNKELIINETVPNRFSPKSPDKAHLNLHINSLELGDSAVYFCASSQGAGGTSTGELFFGEGSRLTVL.

The gene calls are TRBV11-2 and TRBJ2-1; D is unclear. Trimming cost V 4 bases and J 4 bases, with 17 bases left between them. This CDR3 is 16 amino acids long. From germline, CDR1 is SGHAT and CDR2 FQNNGV. The CDR3 bases are TGTGCCAGCAGCTCCCCAGCTGGGAATATATACAATGAGCAGTTCTTC. Amino acid sequence: CASSSPAGNIYNEQFF.

The J gene is TRBJ2-3, the V gene TRBV2; D is ambiguous. The ends were cut back, 7 bases at V and 5 bases at J, with 13 bases in the middle. Looked up from germline, CDR1 is SNHLY and CDR2 is FYNNEI. The CDR3 is 13 amino acids. The CDR3 nucleotides are TGTGCCAGCATCAGCGTTGCACAAGATACGCAGTATTTT. It is translated as CASISVAQDTQYF.

This clonotype was seen only a few times. The CDR3 is CSARKWEGPKNIQYF. For the CDR3, the DNA is TGCAGTGCCCGTAAGTGGGAAGGACCCAAAAACATTCAGTACTTC. The chain has TRBV20-1 and TRBJ2-4, with no clear D. Trimming cost V 6 bases and J 2 bases, with 17 bases left between them. Germline V gives CDR1 DFQATT, CDR2 SNEGSKA (reference sequence). The CDR3 covers 15 residues.

This clonotype has a handful of counts. This chain connects TRBV7-2 to TRBJ2-2, with 7 bases matching TRBD1. Losses at the gene ends were 1 base for V and 4 bases for J; bases not matched to a gene: 6. This CDR3 spans 16 amino acids. Germline assignment: CDR1 SGHTA and CDR2 FQGNSA. The CDR3 DNA reads TGTGCCAGCAGCTTAGAAGCCGACAGGGCCACCGGGGAGCTGTTTTTT. Amino acid sequence: CASSLEADRATGELFF.

The chain couples TRBV12-3 or TRBV12-4 to TRBJ1-2; tentative D call: TRBD1 (5 bases). V was cut by 6 bases and J by 1 base, with 12 bases left in between. CDR3 length equals 14 residues. Here the CDR3 DNA reads TGTGCCAGCAGGTCCCAGGGCATTAACTATGGCTACACCTTC. It specifies CASRSQGINYGYTF.

The sample holds a few counts of this clonotype. The chain is built from TRBV27 and TRBJ2-5; perhaps D is TRBD1 or TRBD2 (5 bases each). The CDR3 length is 14 residues. CDR1 MNHEY and CDR2 SMNVEV come from the germline V gene (reference sequence). V gave up 7 bases and J gave up 5 bases, with 17 bases separating them. The CDR3 loop reads CASTSGGYGETQYF. The CDR3 DNA reads TGTGCCAGCACCTCTGGGGGATACGGGGAGACCCAGTACTTC.

This clonotype was detected a few times. Germline and junction disagree at one end, which may indicate a read error. The rearrangement uses TRBV7-8 and TRBJ2-5; the D is unclear. In germline, CDR1 is SGHVS, CDR2 FQNEAQ. The CDR3 has 11 residues. CDR3 amino acids: CASSSNSWEGF. In DNA form, the CDR3 reads TGTGCCAGCAGCTCCAACAGTTGGGAAGGCTTC.

The V call is TRBV7-9, the J call TRBJ2-3; 13 bases line up with TRBD2. J gave up 2 bases and V 3 bases, and 5 bases lay outside the gene matches. Germline V gene lookup returns CDR1 SEHNR and CDR2 FQNEAQ (reference sequence). The CDR3 sequence is 17 residues long. The CDR3 bases are TGTGCCAGCAGCTTTGGACTAGCGGGGGCGAACACAGATACGCAGTATTTT. It is translated as CASSFGLAGANTDTQYF.

The rearrangement links TRBV7-2 to TRBJ2-1; 7 bases match TRBD2. The junction had 7 bases not matched to a gene; V was cut back by 8 bases and J by 0 bases. The CDR3 contains 15 residues. Per germline, CDR1 SGHTA and CDR2 FQGNSA. CDR3 protein: CASAAGGSSYNEQFF. CDR3 bases: TGTGCCAGCGCTGCGGGCGGGAGCTCCTACAATGAGCAGTTCTTC.

This chain connects TRBV7-2 to TRBJ2-3; 12 bases align to TRBD2. The junction had 5 bases not matched to a gene; V was cut back by 5 bases and J by 2 bases. Germline V lookup: CDR1 SGHTA, CDR2 FQGNSA. The CDR3 length is 16 residues. The CDR3 reads CASSHGLAGITDTQYF. The CDR3 bases are TGTGCCAGCAGCCACGGACTAGCGGGGATCACAGATACGCAGTATTTT.